The present entry profiles one T cell receptor beta chain with its context. Antigen unknown. Over several immunoSEQ plates, each subset's genomic DNA was distributed in even portions. Sequenced by immunoSEQ multiplex PCR; TCRdb stores in-frame clones only, minus some. The sample records some 2,400,000 clones, around 95% being singletons. Germline CDR1 KGHSH, CDR2 LQKENI. V lost 3 bases and J lost 8, with 10 bases in between. This CDR3 region has 13 residues. This specimen comes from a study of shared clonotypes between healthy human individuals. Points from the study as a whole: Between a handful of donors, naive CD4 clonotypes were shared at a level of roughly 5.5%.

The receptor's source is a young man in good health. This chain uses TRBV18 with TRBJ2-2, with no clear D. Sequenced input: naive CD4+ T cells sorted from blood. Subset defined: CD45RA+ positively selected. CDR3 coding DNA: TGTGCCAGCTCACCCGGAATCGGGGGGGAGCTGTTTTTT. This translates into CASSPGIGGELFF.